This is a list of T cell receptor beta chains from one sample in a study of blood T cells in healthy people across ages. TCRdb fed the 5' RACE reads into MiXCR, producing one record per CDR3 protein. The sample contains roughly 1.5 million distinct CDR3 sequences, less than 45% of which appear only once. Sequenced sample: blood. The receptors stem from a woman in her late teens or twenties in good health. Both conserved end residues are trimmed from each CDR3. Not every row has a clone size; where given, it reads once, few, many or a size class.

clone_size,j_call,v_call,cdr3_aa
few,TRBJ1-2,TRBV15,ATSRVPGHLNGYT
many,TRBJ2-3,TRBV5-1,ASSQTDSTDTQY
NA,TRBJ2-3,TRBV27,ASSPLDGGPDTQY
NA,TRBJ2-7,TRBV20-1,SATLTASYEQY
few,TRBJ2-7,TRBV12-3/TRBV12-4,ASSSGDRGSYEQY
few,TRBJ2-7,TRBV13,ASTIRQGLSSYEQY
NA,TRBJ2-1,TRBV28,ATVLSGSVHEQF
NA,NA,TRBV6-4,ASSDKGRAYNEQY
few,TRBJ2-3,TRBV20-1,SALGLAGAPDTQY
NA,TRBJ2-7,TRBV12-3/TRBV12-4,ASGKGQGLYEQY
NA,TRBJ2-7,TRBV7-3,ASSLSKWGEQY
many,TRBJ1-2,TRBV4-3,ASSQQKRDLRLNGYT
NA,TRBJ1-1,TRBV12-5,ASGRDGVNTEAF
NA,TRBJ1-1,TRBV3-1,ASRQVLGRLNTEAF
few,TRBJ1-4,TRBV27,ASSPGLDLSEKLF
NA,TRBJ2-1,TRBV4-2,ASSPSGNTYNEQF
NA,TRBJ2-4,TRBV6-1,ASTPPGDGPYIQY
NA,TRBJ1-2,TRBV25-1,ASSKLPSNYGYT